This is a list of T cell receptor beta chains from one sample in a study of cytomegalovirus exposure and HLA in healthy donors. Clones were read by immunoSEQ multiplex PCR, and TCRdb kept only the in-frame ones, dropping some. Altogether approximately 40,000 clones are present, roughly 89% being singletons, with the ten largest covering 11%. The sequencing sample was made of PBMCs. These receptors came from a woman between 40 and 55 years old in good health and CMV-seropositive. The CDR3 runs from the conserved cysteine through the conserved F or W. Fields, in order: D gene, clone size, J gene, V gene, CDR3 protein, CDR3 DNA. The D gene is left open where the match is weak. Expanded clones are given a class, and other clones once, few, many or no size at all.

- | - | TRBJ1-4 | TRBV14 | CASRGVGGKLFF | TGTGCCAGCAGAGGAGTGGGGGGAAAACTGTTTTTT
- | - | TRBJ1-1 | TRBV10-3 | CAISGGLMNTEAFF | TGTGCCATCAGTGGGGGACTGATGAACACTGAAGCTTTCTTT
- | - | TRBJ2-7 | TRBV28 | CASRSTLSYEQYF | TGTGCCAGCAGATCGACACTCTCCTACGAGCAGTACTTC
TRBD2 | - | TRBJ2-5 | TRBV4-1 | CASSQAWTSGETQYF | TGCGCCAGCAGCCAAGCCTGGACTAGCGGCGAGACCCAGTACTTC
- | - | TRBJ2-1 | TRBV5-1 | CASSSDSAYNEQFF | TGCGCCAGCAGCTCCGACAGCGCCTACAATGAGCAGTTCTTC
TRBD1 | - | TRBJ2-2 | TRBV7-2 | CASSVRTGGFTGELFF | TGTGCCAGCAGCGTTCGGACAGGGGGTTTCACCGGGGAGCTGTTTTTT
- | - | TRBJ2-7 | TRBV20-1 | CSATRREQYF | TGCAGTGCTACTAGGAGAGAGCAGTACTTC
- | few | TRBJ1-5 | TRBV5-5 | CASSPTWGDQPQHF | TGTGCCAGCAGCCCGACCTGGGGAGATCAGCCCCAGCATTTT
- | - | TRBJ2-1 | TRBV7-3 | CASSHSGINEQFF | TGTGCCAGCAGCCACTCGGGGATCAATGAGCAGTTCTTC
- | - | TRBJ1-5 | TRBV6-6 | CASSQRGQPQHF | TGTGCCAGCAGCCAAAGGGGTCAGCCCCAGCATTTT
TRBD1 | once | TRBJ1-1 | TRBV19 | CASSPDRAEAFF | TGTGCCAGTAGTCCCGACAGGGCTGAAGCTTTCTTT
TRBD2 | - | TRBJ2-5 | TRBV25-1 | CASSPWGGVQETQYF | TGTGCCAGCAGTCCCTGGGGGGGGGTCCAAGAGACCCAGTACTTC
- | - | TRBJ1-4 | TRBV11-2 | CASSLYRRPNEKLFF | TGTGCCAGCAGCTTATACAGGCGACCTAATGAAAAACTGTTTTTT
TRBD1 | once | TRBJ2-5 | TRBV18 | CASSRDRQETQYF | TGTGCCAGCTCACGGGACAGGCAAGAGACCCAGTACTTC
TRBD2 | - | TRBJ2-2 | TRBV28 | CASSSTSENTGELFF | TGTGCCAGCAGTTCGACTAGCGAAAACACCGGGGAGCTGTTTTTT
- | - | TRBJ2-1 | TRBV9 | CASASREFSYNEQFF | TGTGCCAGCGCTTCTCGGGAGTTCTCCTACAATGAGCAGTTCTTC
TRBD1 | few | TRBJ2-7 | TRBV19 | CASAPTGGIYEQYF | TGTGCCAGTGCGCCGACAGGGGGAATCTACGAGCAGTACTTC
- | - | TRBJ1-1 | TRBV19 | CASSRMGRSEAFF | TGTGCCAGTAGTAGAATGGGGAGGAGTGAAGCTTTCTTT
TRBD1 | - | TRBJ2-5 | TRBV5-1 | CASRGQLQETQYF | TGCGCCAGTAGGGGACAGCTCCAAGAGACCCAGTACTTC
TRBD2 | - | TRBJ2-3 | TRBV4-3 | CASSQDGGGGPDTQYF | TGCGCCAGCAGCCAAGATGGCGGGGGGGGCCCCGATACGCAGTATTTT